A selection of T cell receptor beta chains follows, all from one sample in a study of response to subunit inactivated influenza vaccine. TCRdb reanalysed the RT-PCR reads using MiXCR and keeps one entry per CDR3 protein. The sample records just under 550,000 distinct CDR3 sequences, around 25% being singletons. These data are also associated with another study on T cells expressing NK-cell markers.

Here the sequenced sample was CD4+ T cells sorted from PBMCs, taken roughly 13 days after vaccination. The receptor set was obtained from a man aged 45 to 65 who received an inactivated influenza vaccine. CDR3s include the opening cysteine and the closing phenylalanine or tryptophan. D genes are given only for firm matches. Part of the rows lack a size; the others show once, few, many or a class for expanded clones.

TRBV28	few	TRBJ2-5	TRBD2	TGTGCCAGCAGTCGCCTACCTAGCGGAGAGACCCAGTACTTC	CASSRLPSGETQYF
TRBV5-1	-	TRBJ2-6	-	TGCGCCAGCGTCGTAGCTGGGGCCAACGTCCTGACTTTC	CASVVAGANVLTF
TRBV20-1	few	TRBJ2-3	-	TGCAGTGCTAGAGCAAACAGGGGCACAGATACGCAGTATTTT	CSARANRGTDTQYF
TRBV7-9	-	TRBJ2-7	-	TGTGCCAGCAGCCCTTGGGACAACGAGCAGTACTTC	CASSPWDNEQYF
TRBV4-2	-	TRBJ2-2	TRBD2	TGTGCCAGCAGCCAGGGGGATTTCGGGAGGGGGGAGCTGTTTTTT	CASSQGDFGRGELFF
TRBV5-6	few	TRBJ2-3	-	TGTGCCAGCAGCTCTAGGGTTGGGATTTGGACAGATACGCAGTATTTT	CASSSRVGIWTDTQYF
TRBV5-1	many	TRBJ2-3	TRBD2	TGCGCCAGCAGCTTTAGCGGGGGCCCCCGCACAGATACGCAGTATTTT	CASSFSGGPRTDTQYF
TRBV29-1	few	TRBJ2-7	TRBD1	TGCAGCGTAGGTTCCGGGACAGGGGCCTACGAGCAGTACTTC	CSVGSGTGAYEQYF
TRBV12-3/TRBV12-4	-	TRBJ2-4	-	TGTGCCAGCAGTTCCCTCCGTGAGGGCTCCAAAAACATTCAGTACTTC	CASSSLREGSKNIQYF
TRBV20-1	-	TRBJ2-3	TRBD2	TGCAGTGCTGGGGGCGGGACTAGCGGGACGACGGGCCCAGATACGCAGTATTTT	CSAGGGTSGTTGPDTQYF
TRBV6-1	-	TRBJ2-5	TRBD2	TGTGCCAGCAGAGGACTAGCGGGAGAGAGGGTAGAGACCCAGTACTTC	CASRGLAGERVETQYF
TRBV20-1	few	TRBJ1-5	TRBD1	TGCAGTGCTACCGAACAGGGGGCGGGGACCCAGCATTTT	CSATEQGAGTQHF